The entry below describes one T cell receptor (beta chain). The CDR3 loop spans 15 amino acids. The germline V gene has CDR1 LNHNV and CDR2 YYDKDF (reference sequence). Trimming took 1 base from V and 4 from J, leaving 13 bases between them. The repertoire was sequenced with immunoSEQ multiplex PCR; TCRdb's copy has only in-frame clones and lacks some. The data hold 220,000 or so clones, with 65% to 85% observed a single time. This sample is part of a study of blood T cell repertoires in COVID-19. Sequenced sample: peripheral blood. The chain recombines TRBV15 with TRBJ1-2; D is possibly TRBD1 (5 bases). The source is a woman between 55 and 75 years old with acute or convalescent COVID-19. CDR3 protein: CATSRGQNGGYGYTF. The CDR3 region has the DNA TGTGCCACCAGCAGAGGTCAGAACGGGGGCTATGGCTACACCTTC.